Given below is one T cell receptor (beta chain) in context. Antigen unknown. V lost 8 bases to trimming and J lost 0 bases, with 11 bases between them. Germline-derived CDR1 and CDR2 are LNHNV and YYDKDF (reference sequence). The CDR3 totals 14 residues. These data are taken from a study of T cell responses to AZD1222 COVID-19 vaccine. The study's findings and limits: Sampling captured repertoires only after the peak T cell response. Spike was spanned by vaccine-associated CD4 TCRs, which were dominant at 160-218 and 743-854.

Produced via immunoSEQ multiplex PCR; TCRdb's table is partial and in-frame only. The sample has over 110,000 clones; 92% are singletons. Second doses that came at about 4 or about 12 weeks were put together. Sequencing used peripheral blood, obtained 28 days after the second AZD1222 dose. The sequence was collected from an adult who received the AZD1222 COVID-19 vaccine. The J gene is TRBJ1-5, the V gene TRBV15, with D possibly matching TRBD1 (5 bases). The CDR3 nucleotides are TGTGCCACCCAGGGCATGGATAGCAATCAGCCCCAGCATTTT. It specifies CATQGMDSNQPQHF.